This T cell receptor beta chain is from a study of spatial heterogeneity in lung cancer. Study summary: More beta-chain than alpha-chain sequences were consistently detected. The study observed each unique TCR and UMI combination more than ten times on average in raw reads.

This CDR3 contains 16 residues. Germline V lookup: CDR1 SEHNR, CDR2 FQNEAQ (reference sequence). J gave up 4 bases and V 6 bases, and 12 bases lay outside the gene matches. This clonotype was counted ten times or more. A library made for alpha chains picked up this beta chain off target, so its size means little. One entry per CDR3 protein, called by TCRdb with MiXCR from the 5' RACE reads. The sample holds 6,000 to 8,500 distinct CDR3 sequences, 5% to 6% seen once. Time point reported: sample taken at primary tumor resection. The authors sequenced whole RNA from tumor, nontumor lung or frozen PBMC without sorting. The donor population consisted of some 72 patients with untreated, early-stage non-small cell lung cancer.

The receptor was derived from a female donor with early-stage non-small cell lung cancer. The chain has TRBV7-9 and TRBJ2-1, with TRBD1 identical over 7 bases. Sequenced material: normal lung tissue next to the tumor, taken at surgery. The CDR3: CASSSTGDPNYNEQFF. CDR3 sequence (DNA): TGTGCCAGCAGTTCCACAGGGGACCCCAATTACAATGAGCAGTTCTTC. The entire variable domain, with the rest obtained from reference TRBV7-9 and TRBJ2-1, is as follows: DTGVSQNPRHKITKRGQNVTFRCDPISEHNRLYWYRQTLGQGPEFLTYFQNEAQLEKSRLLSDRFSAERPKGSFSTLEIQRTEQGDSAMYLCASSSTGDPNYNEQFFGPGTRLTVL.